Listed below are T cell receptor beta chains from one sample, sequenced in a study of T cell responses to AZD1222 COVID-19 vaccine. Assay used: immunoSEQ multiplex PCR; TCRdb lists only in-frame clones, some missing. The sample has 150,000 or so clones, roughly 91% seen once. Here the sequenced sample was peripheral blood, taken on day 0 of AZD1222 vaccination. The receptors derive from an adult in good health. Each CDR3 is given with its conserved first and last residue. The D gene is left open where the match is weak. Rows give clone size only sometimes, using once, few, many, or a class for an expanded clone.

d_gene: TRBD1; j_gene: TRBJ1-2; abundance: once; v_gene: TRBV6-5; CDR3nt: TGTGCCAGCAGTCCGGACAGGAACTATGGCTACACCTTC; CDR3aa: CASSPDRNYGYTF
d_gene: TRBD2; j_gene: TRBJ2-5; abundance: -; v_gene: TRBV29-1; CDR3nt: TGCAGCGGCAGGACTAGCGGGGGCCCCTGGGGGACCCAGTACTTC; CDR3aa: CSGRTSGGPWGTQYF
d_gene: TRBD1; j_gene: TRBJ1-1; abundance: -; v_gene: TRBV6-5; CDR3nt: TGTGCCAGCAAACAGGGGGACACTGAAGCTTTCTTT; CDR3aa: CASKQGDTEAFF
d_gene: -; j_gene: TRBJ2-7; abundance: -; v_gene: TRBV3-1/TRBV3-2; CDR3nt: TGTGCCAGCAGCCAAGCGTCTGTCGGGCGCTACGAGCAGTACTTC; CDR3aa: CASSQASVGRYEQYF
d_gene: -; j_gene: TRBJ1-1; abundance: -; v_gene: TRBV30; CDR3nt: TGTGCCTGGGGACCCGACGGAGGCTACACTGAAGCTTTCTTT; CDR3aa: CAWGPDGGYTEAFF
d_gene: -; j_gene: TRBJ1-2; abundance: -; v_gene: TRBV19; CDR3nt: TGTGCCAGTAGTATCGCGATAGGGGGGGCTTATGGCTACACCTTC; CDR3aa: CASSIAIGGAYGYTF
d_gene: TRBD2; j_gene: TRBJ2-1; abundance: once; v_gene: TRBV3-1/TRBV3-2; CDR3nt: TGTGCCAGCAGCCAAAGGCGACTAGCGGGACCGGATGAGCAGTTCTTC; CDR3aa: CASSQRRLAGPDEQFF
d_gene: -; j_gene: TRBJ1-1; abundance: -; v_gene: TRBV6-6; CDR3nt: TGTGCCGGGGGCGACAGGAACACTGAAGCTTTCTTT; CDR3aa: CAGGDRNTEAFF
d_gene: -; j_gene: TRBJ2-2; abundance: -; v_gene: TRBV4-2; CDR3nt: TGTGCCAGCAGCCAAGATGGGACCGGGGAGCTGTTTTTT; CDR3aa: CASSQDGTGELFF
d_gene: -; j_gene: TRBJ1-2; abundance: -; v_gene: TRBV7-2; CDR3nt: TGTGCCAGCAGCTTCCGGGACATTGACTATGGCTACACCTTC; CDR3aa: CASSFRDIDYGYTF
d_gene: -; j_gene: TRBJ1-4; abundance: -; v_gene: TRBV5-1; CDR3nt: TGCGCCAGCAGCTCCAAAGGACAGAATGAAAAACTGTTTTTT; CDR3aa: CASSSKGQNEKLFF
d_gene: -; j_gene: TRBJ1-1; abundance: once; v_gene: TRBV6-6; CDR3nt: TGTGCCAGCAGTTACCAGGGAGTCGCTGAAGCTTTCTTT; CDR3aa: CASSYQGVAEAFF
d_gene: -; j_gene: TRBJ2-5; abundance: -; v_gene: TRBV5-6; CDR3nt: TGTGCCAGCAGCCCGGACAGTTACGGGACCCAGTACTTC; CDR3aa: CASSPDSYGTQYF
d_gene: -; j_gene: TRBJ2-2; abundance: -; v_gene: TRBV6-5; CDR3nt: TGTGCCAGCAGTTACCTTTCGACCGGGGAGCTGTTTTTT; CDR3aa: CASSYLSTGELFF
d_gene: -; j_gene: TRBJ2-1; abundance: -; v_gene: TRBV6-2/TRBV6-3; CDR3nt: TGTGCCAGCAGTTACCCGGGGCAGGGGTATCGATATTATGAGCAGTTCTTC; CDR3aa: CASSYPGQGYRYYEQFF